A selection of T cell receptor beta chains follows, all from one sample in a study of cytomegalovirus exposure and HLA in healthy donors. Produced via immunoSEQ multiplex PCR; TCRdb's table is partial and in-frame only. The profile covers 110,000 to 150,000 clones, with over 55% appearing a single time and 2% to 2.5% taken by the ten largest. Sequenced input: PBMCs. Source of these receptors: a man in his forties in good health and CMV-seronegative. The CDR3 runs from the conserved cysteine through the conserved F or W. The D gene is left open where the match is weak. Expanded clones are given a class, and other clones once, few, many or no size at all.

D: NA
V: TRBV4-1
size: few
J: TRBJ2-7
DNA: TGCGCCAGCAGCCAAGATATACAGGGACGGGGTTACGAGCAGTACTTC
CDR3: CASSQDIQGRGYEQYF

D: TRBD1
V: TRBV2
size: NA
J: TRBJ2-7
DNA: TGTGCCAGCAGCGGATTGACAGGGAATGGCTACGAGCAGTACTTC
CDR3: CASSGLTGNGYEQYF

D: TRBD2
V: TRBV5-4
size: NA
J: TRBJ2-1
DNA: TGTGCCAGCAGCTCAGGACTAGCGGGAGTGAAGTCCTACAATGAGCAGTTCTTC
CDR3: CASSSGLAGVKSYNEQFF

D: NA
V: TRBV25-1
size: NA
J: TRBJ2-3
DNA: TGTGCCAGCAGTGACCTAACTGATCGCACAGATACGCAGTATTTT
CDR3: CASSDLTDRTDTQYF

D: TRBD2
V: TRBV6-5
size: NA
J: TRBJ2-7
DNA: TGTGCCAGCAGTTCGATGACCCGGGGGGACTCCTACGAGCAGTACTTC
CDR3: CASSSMTRGDSYEQYF

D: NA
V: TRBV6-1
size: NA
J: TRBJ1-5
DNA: TGTGCCAGCAGTGTGTCTACCAGGTTAGACAATCAGCCCCAGCATTTT
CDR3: CASSVSTRLDNQPQHF

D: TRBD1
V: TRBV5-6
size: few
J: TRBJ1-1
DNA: TGTGCCAGCAGCTTGGTGGGGACAGGGGAAACTGAAGCTTTCTTT
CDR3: CASSLVGTGETEAFF

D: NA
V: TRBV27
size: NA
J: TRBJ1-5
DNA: TGTGCCAGCAGCTGGACAGACAATCAGCCCCAGCATTTT
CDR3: CASSWTDNQPQHF

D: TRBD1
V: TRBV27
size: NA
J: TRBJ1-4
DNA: TGTGCCAGCAGTTTAGTTGGGGCAGGGGGTGAAAAACTGTTTTTT
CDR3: CASSLVGAGGEKLFF

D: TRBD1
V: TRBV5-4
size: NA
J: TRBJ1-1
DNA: TGTGCCAGCAGCTACCGAGGACAGGGGGGGACTGAAGCTTTCTTT
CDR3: CASSYRGQGGTEAFF

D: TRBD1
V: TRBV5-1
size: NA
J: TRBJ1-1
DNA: TGCGCCAGCAGCTTGAAATCACGCGGACAGGCCTTCATTGAAGCTTTCTTT
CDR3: CASSLKSRGQAFIEAFF

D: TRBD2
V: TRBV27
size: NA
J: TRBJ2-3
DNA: TGTGCCAGCAGTTTAGAAAGTGTTGGGAAGGCGGGGGGGCGACCAGATACGCAGTATTTT
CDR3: CASSLESVGKAGGRPDTQYF

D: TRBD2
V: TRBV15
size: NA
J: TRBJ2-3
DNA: TGTGCCACCAGCAGACCGCCAGGGGATGCGGGAGGTACGCAGTATTTT
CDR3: CATSRPPGDAGGTQYF

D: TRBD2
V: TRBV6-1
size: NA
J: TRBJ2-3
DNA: TGTGCCAGCAGGGGGACTAGGAGGGATACGCAGTATTTT
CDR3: CASRGTRRDTQYF

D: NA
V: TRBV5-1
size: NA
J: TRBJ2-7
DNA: TGCGCCAGCAGCAATTTCCACTACGAGCAGTACTTC
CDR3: CASSNFHYEQYF

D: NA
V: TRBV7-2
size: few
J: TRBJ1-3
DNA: TGTGCCAGCAGCTTAGGGCAGCGTGAGGTAGACACCATATATTTT
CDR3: CASSLGQREVDTIYF

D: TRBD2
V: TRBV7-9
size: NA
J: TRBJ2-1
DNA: TGTGCCAGCAGCGCACCGGGACTAGTTCTGAATGAGCAGTTCTTC
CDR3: CASSAPGLVLNEQFF

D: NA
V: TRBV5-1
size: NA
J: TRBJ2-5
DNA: TGCGCCAGCAGCTTGGGGGCGGGCCTGGGCTTCGAGACCCAGTACTTC
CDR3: CASSLGAGLGFETQYF

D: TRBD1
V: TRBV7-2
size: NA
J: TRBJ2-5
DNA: TGTGCCAGCAGCCCTGGGACAGCTTATCAAGAGACCCAGTACTTC
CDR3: CASSPGTAYQETQYF

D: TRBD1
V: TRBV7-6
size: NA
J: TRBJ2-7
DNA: TGTGCCAGCAGCGGTCGGGACAGGAGCTACGAGCAGTACTTC
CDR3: CASSGRDRSYEQYF

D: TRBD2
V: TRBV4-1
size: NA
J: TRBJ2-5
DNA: TGCGCCAGCAGCCAAGAAACCACGGGGGGACAAGAGACCCAGTACTTC
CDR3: CASSQETTGGQETQYF

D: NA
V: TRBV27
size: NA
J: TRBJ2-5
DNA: TGTGCCAGTTCTACCCCAGGAGGAGAGACCCAGTACTTC
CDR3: CASSTPGGETQYF

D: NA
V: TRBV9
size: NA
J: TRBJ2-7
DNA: TGTGCCAGCAGCGTGAACAGAGTAGGCCCCGAGCAGTACTTC
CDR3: CASSVNRVGPEQYF

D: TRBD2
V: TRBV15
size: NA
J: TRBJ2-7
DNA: TGTGCCACCAGCAGAGGGACTAGCGGGAGCCTACTGCAGTACTTC
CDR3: CATSRGTSGSLLQYF

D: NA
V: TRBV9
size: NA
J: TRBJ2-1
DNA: TGTGCCAGCAGCGTAGGACAGGAAGGTTACAATGAGCAGTTCTTC
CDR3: CASSVGQEGYNEQFF

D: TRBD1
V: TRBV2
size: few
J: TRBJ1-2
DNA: TGTGCCAGCAGTAAGGACAGGGGGAGGGGCTACACCTTC
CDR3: CASSKDRGRGYTF

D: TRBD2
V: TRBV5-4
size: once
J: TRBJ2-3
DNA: TGTGCCAGCAGCGACCTTAGCGGGGGGGCCGTGGTAGATACGCAGTATTTT
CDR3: CASSDLSGGAVVDTQYF

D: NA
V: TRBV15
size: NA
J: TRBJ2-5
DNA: TGTGCCACCAGCAGGTCAACGGGCGGGGAGACCCAGTACTTC
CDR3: CATSRSTGGETQYF

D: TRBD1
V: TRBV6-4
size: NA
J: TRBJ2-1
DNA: TGTGCCAGCAGTGAGACAGGGGGAGACTACAATGAGCAGTTCTTC
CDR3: CASSETGGDYNEQFF

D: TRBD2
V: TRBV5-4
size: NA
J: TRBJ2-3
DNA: TGTGCCAGCAGCTCTGGACTAGCAACAGATACGCAGTATTTT
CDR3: CASSSGLATDTQYF

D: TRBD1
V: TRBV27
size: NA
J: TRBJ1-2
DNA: TGTGCCAGCAGTCCAGGGACAGGGGGCGACTATGGCTACACCTTC
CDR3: CASSPGTGGDYGYTF